Listed below are T cell receptor beta chains from one sample, sequenced in a study of patients and donors after allogeneic stem cell transplantation. TCRdb reprocessed the RT-PCR reads via MiXCR and lists one record per CDR3 protein. The sample includes 200,000 to 250,000 distinct CDR3 sequences, roughly 14% of them seen just once. Sequencing was carried out using blood, either unsorted or a sorted T cell fraction (not recorded which). These receptors were taken from a human donor who was either an allogeneic HSCT recipient or a stem cell or donor lymphocyte infusion donor (not recorded which). It is not recorded whose cells these are; they may come from a transplant donor. The conserved cysteine and the conserved F or W are not part of the CDR3 here.

>TRBV11-2|TRBJ2-2
ASSPSALRLAGGIGELF
>TRBV6-1|TRBJ1-5
ASSPVGGLGNQPQH
>TRBV7-9|TRBJ2-7
ASSSPGLAGVSEQY
>TRBV20-1|TRBJ2-1
SARDGRLAGNNEQF
>TRBV19|TRBJ2-7
ASRPLTGGSHEQY
>TRBV20-1|TRBJ1-1
SASSPTENTEAF
>TRBV30|TRBJ1-3
AWSAGQGVGNTIY
>TRBV4-3|TRBJ2-5
ASSQDTGYETQY
>TRBV15|TRBJ2-3
ATSRGVGTDTQY
>TRBV6-1|TRBJ2-4
ASSPTLQGTVY
>TRBV20-1|TRBJ1-6
SARARPYNSPLH
>TRBV5-1|TRBJ2-7
ASSLVISAAYEQY
>TRBV2|TRBJ1-1
ASSRRGEMNTEAF
>TRBV12-3/TRBV12-4|TRBJ1-4
ASSRQGADEKLF
>TRBV2|TRBJ2-2
ASSEAGEGGELF
>TRBV2|TRBJ1-1
ASSATRSAEAF
>TRBV3-1|TRBJ2-7
ASSYDGGYEQY
>TRBV4-3|TRBJ1-2
ASSQEIGANYGYT
>TRBV6-1|TRBJ2-1
ASRPSYGLEQF
>TRBV7-9|TRBJ2-6
ASSFAVAGANVLT
>TRBV5-6|TRBJ2-2
ASSPSGTGGLELF
>TRBV7-2|TRBJ2-7
ASSTLAGINYEQY
>TRBV30|TRBJ1-2
AWSVQGRYGYT
>TRBV19|TRBJ2-5
ASSALGQGGETQY
>TRBV20-1|TRBJ2-7
SARLSGGYEQY
>TRBV4-2|TRBJ2-5
ASSQEGPSGRAGLETQY
>TRBV12-3/TRBV12-4|TRBJ2-3
ASSLRGAGAGSTDTQY
>TRBV10-3|TRBJ1-4
AISEGENLF
>TRBV27|TRBJ2-7
ASSPIGANSYEQY
>TRBV4-1|TRBJ2-7
ASSQAAQGWRSYEQY
>TRBV27|TRBJ2-7
ASRETSGREY
>TRBV20-1|TRBJ2-7
SVQTGGNSYEQY
>TRBV20-1|TRBJ2-5
SANPGAGQETQY
>TRBV19|TRBJ2-7
ASSMDYHGYEQY
>TRBV2|TRBJ1-6
ASSVQGIRNSPLH
>TRBV5-1|TRBJ1-1
ASSFAGGDTEAF
>TRBV7-8|TRBJ2-7
ASSRRQGSDEQY
>TRBV29-1|TRBJ1-4
SAQRAEKLF
>TRBV7-2|TRBJ2-7
ASSYGRQYEQY
>TRBV15|TRBJ2-3
ATSRVASGRTDTQY
>TRBV4-1|TRBJ1-1
ASSLPQGTGGLGAF
>TRBV20-1|TRBJ1-1
SGGQSAEAF
>TRBV7-6|TRBJ2-2
ASSLAGTGGSGELF
>TRBV7-7|TRBJ2-3
ASSLGLASTDTQY
>TRBV2|TRBJ2-7
ASSSDGNYEQY
>TRBV7-6|TRBJ2-7
ASSRQGGSSYEQY
>TRBV9|TRBJ2-5
ASSVGGGGAGETQY
>TRBV10-3|TRBJ2-3
ATLKQGLSTDTQY
>TRBV5-1|TRBJ2-7
ASSLEGTSSSYEQY
>TRBV7-2|TRBJ1-5
ASSLVSGQPQH
>TRBV12-3/TRBV12-4|TRBJ2-6
ASSFDASGANVLT